This T cell receptor (beta chain) comes out of a study of blood T cell repertoires in COVID-19. In the original analysis: Amplifying reference gene primers gave estimates of nucleated cell counts. Profiled with immunoSEQ multiplex PCR; TCRdb holds only in-frame clones, not every one. From that table come the V and J calls and clone size; the DNA was used to work out D and trimming. This sample yields over 300,000 clones, of which 89% are seen a single time; around 1.2% belongs to the top ten. Germline V CDR1 and CDR2: MGHRA, YSYEKL. V lost 3 bases to trimming and J lost 5 bases, with 14 bases between them. CDR3 length equals 14 residues.

This clonotype originated in a man in his forties or fifties with acute or convalescent COVID-19. Sequencing input: peripheral blood. The V and J genes are TRBV4-1 and TRBJ2-7; D is possibly TRBD1 (6 bases). CDR3 DNA: TGCGCCAGCAGCCAGAATTACAGGGTTAACGAGCAGTACTTC. Translation: CASSQNYRVNEQYF.